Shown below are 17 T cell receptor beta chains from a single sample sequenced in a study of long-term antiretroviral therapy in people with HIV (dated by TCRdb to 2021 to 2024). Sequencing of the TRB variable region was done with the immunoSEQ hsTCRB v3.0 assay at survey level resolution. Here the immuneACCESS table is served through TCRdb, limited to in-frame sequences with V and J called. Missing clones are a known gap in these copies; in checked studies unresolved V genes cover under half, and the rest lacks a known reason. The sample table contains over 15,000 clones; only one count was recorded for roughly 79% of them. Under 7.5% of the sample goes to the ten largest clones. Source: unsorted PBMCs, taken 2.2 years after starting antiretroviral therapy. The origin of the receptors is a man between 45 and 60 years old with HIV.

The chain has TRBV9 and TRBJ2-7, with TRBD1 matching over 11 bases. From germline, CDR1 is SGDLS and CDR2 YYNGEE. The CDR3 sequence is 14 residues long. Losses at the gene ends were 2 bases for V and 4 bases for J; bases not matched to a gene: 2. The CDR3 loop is CASSVGQGAYEQYF. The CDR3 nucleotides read TGTGCCAGCAGCGTCGGACAGGGGGCGTACGAGCAGTACTTC. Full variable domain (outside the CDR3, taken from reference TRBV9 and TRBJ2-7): DSGVTQTPKHLITATGQRVTLRCSPRSGDLSVYWYQQSLDQGLQFLIQYYNGEERAKGNILERFSAQQFPDLHSELNLSSLELGDSALYFCASSVGQGAYEQYFGPGTRLTVT.

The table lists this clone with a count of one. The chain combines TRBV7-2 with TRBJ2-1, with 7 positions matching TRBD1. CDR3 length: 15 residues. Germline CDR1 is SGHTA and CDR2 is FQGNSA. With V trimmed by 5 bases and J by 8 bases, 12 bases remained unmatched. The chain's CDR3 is CASSIDRARYDEQFF. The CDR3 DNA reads TGTGCCAGCAGCATAGACAGGGCGAGGTACGATGAGCAGTTCTTC.

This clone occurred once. The CDR3 DNA follows: TGTGCCAGCAGTGACTCGAGGCTCTCCAATGAGCAGTTCTTC. Translating it yields CASSDSRLSNEQFF. The V call is TRBV6-4, the J call TRBJ2-1; D not certain. Germline loops: CDR1 MRHNA, CDR2 SNTAGT. CDR3 length: 14 amino acids. V shed 0 bases and J shed 6 bases, with 9 bases lying between them.

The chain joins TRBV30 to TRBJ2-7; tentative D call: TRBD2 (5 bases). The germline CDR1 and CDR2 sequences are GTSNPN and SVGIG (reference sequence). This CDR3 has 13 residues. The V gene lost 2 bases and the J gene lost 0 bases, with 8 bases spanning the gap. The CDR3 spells CAWSSGYSYEQYF. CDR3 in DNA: TGTGCCTGGAGTAGCGGTTACTCCTACGAGCAGTACTTC.

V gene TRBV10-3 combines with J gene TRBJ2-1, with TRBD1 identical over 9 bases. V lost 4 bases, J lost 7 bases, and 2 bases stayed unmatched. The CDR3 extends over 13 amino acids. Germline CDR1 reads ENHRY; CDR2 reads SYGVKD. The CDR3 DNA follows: TGTGCCATCAGTGGGACAGGGGATAATGAGCAGTTCTTC. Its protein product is CAISGTGDNEQFF.

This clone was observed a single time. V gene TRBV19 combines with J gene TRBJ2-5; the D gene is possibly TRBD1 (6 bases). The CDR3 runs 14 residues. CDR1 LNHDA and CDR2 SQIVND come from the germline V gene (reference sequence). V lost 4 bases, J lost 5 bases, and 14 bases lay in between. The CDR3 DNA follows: TGTGCCAGTAGTAGAGGGACACCAAGGGAGACCCAGTACTTC. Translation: CASSRGTPRETQYF. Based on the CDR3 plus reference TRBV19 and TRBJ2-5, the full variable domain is DGGITQSPKYLFRKEGQNVTLSCEQNLNHDAMYWYRQDPGQGLRLIYYSQIVNDFQKGDIAEGYSVSREKKESFPLTVTSAQKNPTAFYLCASSRGTPRETQYFGPGTRLLVL.

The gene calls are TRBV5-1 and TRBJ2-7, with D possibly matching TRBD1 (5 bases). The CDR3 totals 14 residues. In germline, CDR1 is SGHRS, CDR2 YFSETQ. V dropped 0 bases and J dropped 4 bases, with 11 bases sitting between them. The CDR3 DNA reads TGCGCCAGCAGCTTGGACAGACAGTTTTACGAGCAGTACTTC. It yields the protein CASSLDRQFYEQYF.

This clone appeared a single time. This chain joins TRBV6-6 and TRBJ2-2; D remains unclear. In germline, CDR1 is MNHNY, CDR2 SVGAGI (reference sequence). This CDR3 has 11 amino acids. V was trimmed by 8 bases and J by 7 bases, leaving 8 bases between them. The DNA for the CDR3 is TGTGCCAGCGGCCTTGGCGGGGAGCTGTTTTTT. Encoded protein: CASGLGGELFF.

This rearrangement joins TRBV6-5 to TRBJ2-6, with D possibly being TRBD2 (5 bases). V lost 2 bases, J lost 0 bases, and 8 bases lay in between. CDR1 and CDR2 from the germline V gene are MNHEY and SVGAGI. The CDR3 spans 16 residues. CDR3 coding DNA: TGTGCCAGCAGTTACGGACTCAGCTCTGGGGCCAACGTCCTGACTTTC. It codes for CASSYGLSSGANVLTF.

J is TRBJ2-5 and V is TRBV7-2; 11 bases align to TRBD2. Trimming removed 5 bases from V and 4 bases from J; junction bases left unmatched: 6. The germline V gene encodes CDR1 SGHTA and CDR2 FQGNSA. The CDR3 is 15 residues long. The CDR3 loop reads CASSISGRALETQYF. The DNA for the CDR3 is TGTGCCAGCAGCATTAGCGGGAGGGCCCTAGAGACCCAGTACTTC.

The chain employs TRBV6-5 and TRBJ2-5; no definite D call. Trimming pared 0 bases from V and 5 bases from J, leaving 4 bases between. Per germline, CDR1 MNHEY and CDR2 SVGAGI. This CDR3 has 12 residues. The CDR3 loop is CASSYSGETQYF. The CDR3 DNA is TGTGCCAGCAGTTACTCAGGGGAGACCCAGTACTTC.

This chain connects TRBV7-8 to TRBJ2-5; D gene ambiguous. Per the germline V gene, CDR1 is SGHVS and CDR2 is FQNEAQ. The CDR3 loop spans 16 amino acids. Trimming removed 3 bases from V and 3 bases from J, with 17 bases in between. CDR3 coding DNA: TGTGCCAGCAGCTTGCGGCTCGGTTTAACTGAAGAGACCCAGTACTTC. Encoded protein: CASSLRLGLTEETQYF.

This CDR3 reads CASSQSIAGQGGQETQYF. DNA of the CDR3: TGTGCCAGCAGCCAATCTATTGCAGGACAGGGGGGCCAAGAGACCCAGTACTTC. The rearrangement uses TRBV4-2 and TRBJ2-5; 10 bases map to TRBD1. The CDR3 extends over 18 amino acids. With 2 bases clipped from V and 1 base from J, the junction kept 10 bases outside the gene matches. CDR1 is LGHNA and CDR2 is YNFKEQ in the germline V gene.

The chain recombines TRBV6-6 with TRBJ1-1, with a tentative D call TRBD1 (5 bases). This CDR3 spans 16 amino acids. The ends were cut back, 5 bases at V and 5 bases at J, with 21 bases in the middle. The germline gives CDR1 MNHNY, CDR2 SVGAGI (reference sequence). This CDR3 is CASSPLTALSGTEAFF. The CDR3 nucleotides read TGTGCCAGCAGTCCCCTAACGGCCCTATCAGGGACTGAAGCTTTCTTT.

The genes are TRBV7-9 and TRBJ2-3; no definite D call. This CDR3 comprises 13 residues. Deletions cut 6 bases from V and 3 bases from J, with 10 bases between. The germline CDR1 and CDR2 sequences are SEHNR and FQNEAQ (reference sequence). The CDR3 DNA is TGTGCCAGCAGTTTTACGCGGACAGATACGCAGTATTTT. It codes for CASSFTRTDTQYF.

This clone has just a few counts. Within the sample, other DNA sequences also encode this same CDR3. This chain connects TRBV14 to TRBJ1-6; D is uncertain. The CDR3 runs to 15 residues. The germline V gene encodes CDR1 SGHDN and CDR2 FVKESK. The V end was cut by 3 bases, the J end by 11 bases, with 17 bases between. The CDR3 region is CASSHLPGAATPLHF. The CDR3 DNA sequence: TGTGCCAGCAGCCACCTTCCGGGCGCTGCGACACCCCTCCACTTT.

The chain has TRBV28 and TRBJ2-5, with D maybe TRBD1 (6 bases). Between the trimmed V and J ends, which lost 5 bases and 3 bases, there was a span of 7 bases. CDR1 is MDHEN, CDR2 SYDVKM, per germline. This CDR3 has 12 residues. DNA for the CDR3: TGTGCCAGCAGTGACAGGAAAGAGACCCAGTACTTC. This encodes CASSDRKETQYF.